This T cell receptor beta chain is drawn from a study of memory CD4+ T cells and cytomegalovirus serostatus (dated by TCRdb to between 2018 and 2021). At the level of the whole study: The approximately 35 healthy Belgian adults in the cohort included 9 who were CMV seropositive and roughly 25 who were CMV seronegative. To replicate a published TCR-based CMV serostatus classifier, the researchers sequenced the CD4+ memory TCRbeta repertoires of a Belgian cohort whose cytomegalovirus serostatus was known. Beyond this particular receptor, the publication reports: Only CD4+CD45RO+ memory cells were sequenced, unlike the original study, which covered naive and memory CD4+ and CD8+ populations. The results were interpreted as suggesting that the CMV-associated TCR signature is mostly present in the CD4+ memory repertoire. Among the roughly 160 previously reported CMV-associated TCRbeta sequences, approximately 70 showed up in the CD4+ memory repertoires, with each one found in between one and five individuals. A median bootstrapped AUC of 0.95 with a 95% CI of 0.76-1.00 was achieved on the Belgian cohort by the original-framework classifier. CMV serostatus prediction reached a median bootstrapped AUC of roughly 0.95 with the original framework and 0.9 to 0.93 with a US-trained random forest.

Genomic DNA was extracted from sorted cells with the Quick-DNA Microprep Kit. Amplification of TCRbeta DNA was done with the immunoSEQ hsTCRbeta kit, following the protocol from the manufacturer. An Illumina MiSeq instrument was used to sequence the TCRbeta libraries. The authors processed their data as follows. After out-of-frame sequences were removed, millions of distinct TCRbeta sequences remained, averaging about 67,000 per individual. Each individual was scored using the number of 150 to 200 previously reported CMV-associated TCRbeta sequences that the individual carried and the total number of productive distinct TCRbeta sequences. A beta-binomial model was reimplemented in Python, and scikit-learn random forests with default parameters were trained on US cohort data. Classifier performance on the Belgian cohort was summarized as median AUC with percentile confidence intervals over 10,000 bootstrap iterations. TCRdb limited this immuneACCESS table to in-frame rearrangements with V and J called. A share of clones is missing; checked studies link under half to unresolved V genes, and the rest is unexplained. D and trimming come from the DNA, and the V and J calls and clone size come from that table. The sample table holds roughly 45,000 clones, of which around 78% were seen once. Of the sample, 0.75% to 1% is held by the ten largest clones.

Single viable CD3+CD4+CD8-CD45RO+ cells were sorted as memory CD4+ T cells on a FACSAria II. CMV serostatus was determined using a Roche Elecsys assay that detects serum IgG against CMV pp150, pp28, p38 and p52. Following thawing, total CD4+ T cells were enriched through positive selection using CD4 magnetic microbeads. Samples originated from another study that specifically interrogated the CD4+ T cell memory repertoire. Peripheral blood mononuclear cells were isolated and cryopreserved according to standard operating procedures, and serum was stored at -80 degrees C. The staining used CD3-PerCP (BW264/56), CD4-APC (RPA-T4), CD45RO-PE (UCHT1) and CD8-Pacific Orange (3B5) antibodies, and Sytox blue was used to exclude non-viable cells. The germline V end is reduced by 2 bases and the J end by 9 bases; junction bases left unmatched: 13. In the germline V gene (reference sequence), CDR1 corresponds to LNHDA and CDR2 to SQIVND. Inclusive of the bounding cysteine and phenylalanine, the CDR3 is 17 residues long. CDR3 DNA is the only sequence kept; it has 51 bases, read in frame from the first base.

Regarding this clone: It has no known antigen specificity. The sample holds no much larger clone one base away, and base qualities are not on file.

The V and J segments used are TRBV19 and TRBJ2-1, and 10 junctional nucleotides match TRBD2. Sequenced input: memory CD4+ T cells from blood. The clonotype comes from an adult in good health and CMV-seronegative. The CDR3 protein: CASSIRGLAGDVGEQFF. The base sequence is TGTGCCAGTAGTATAAGGGGGCTAGCGGGGGATGTAGGTGAGCAGTTCTTC.